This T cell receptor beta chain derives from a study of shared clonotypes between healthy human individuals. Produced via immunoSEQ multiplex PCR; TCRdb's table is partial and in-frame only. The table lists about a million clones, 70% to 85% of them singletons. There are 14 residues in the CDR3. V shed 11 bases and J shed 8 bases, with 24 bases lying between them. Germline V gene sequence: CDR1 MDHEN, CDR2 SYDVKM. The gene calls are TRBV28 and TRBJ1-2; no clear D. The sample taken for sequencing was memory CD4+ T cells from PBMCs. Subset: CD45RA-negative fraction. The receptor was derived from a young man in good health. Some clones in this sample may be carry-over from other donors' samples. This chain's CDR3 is CAGARGRTGGGYTF. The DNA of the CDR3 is TGTGCCGGAGCCCGAGGACGGACGGGCGGGGGCTACACCTTC.